Here is one T cell receptor (beta chain) with its context. CDR3 length: 16 residues. Deletions cut 2 bases from V and 7 bases from J, with 20 bases between. Germline V gives CDR1 MNHNY, CDR2 SVGAGI (reference sequence). Authors' methods: Nucleated cell number was recorded as an estimate derived from reference gene primer amplification. Profiled with immunoSEQ multiplex PCR; TCRdb holds only in-frame clones, not every one. The V and J calls and clone size were taken over from that table, and D and trimming were inferred from the DNA. The table includes 50,000 or so clones, roughly 90% detected once. This entry is derived from a study of blood T cell repertoires in COVID-19. Whole-study context: Sample material is recorded as cDNA or gDNA derived from T cells, B-cell-depleted T cells, or PBMCs.

The origin of this receptor is an elderly woman with acute or convalescent COVID-19. Sequencing was carried out using peripheral blood. The J gene is TRBJ1-1, the V gene TRBV6-6; D gene unclear. The CDR3 sequence is CASSYSHERSYGEAFF. Here the CDR3 DNA reads TGTGCCAGCAGTTACAGCCATGAAAGGAGCTACGGTGAAGCTTTCTTT.